Listed below are T cell receptor beta chains from one sample, sequenced in a study of cytomegalovirus exposure and HLA in healthy donors. TCRdb's table, derived via immunoSEQ multiplex PCR, lists solely in-frame clones and lacks some. The sample lists approximately 130,000 clones, around 70% seen once, with about 3.1% in the top ten. The sequencing input was PBMCs. The receptors stem from a human donor in good health. Each CDR3 is given with its conserved first and last residue. A D gene is named only where the DNA matches it firmly. Size is stated for part of the rows, as once, few or many counts, or as a class when the clone is expanded.

d_gene: NA; abundance: NA; j_gene: TRBJ2-5; v_gene: TRBV6-6; CDR3aa: CASTLGPNQGTQYF; CDR3nt: TGTGCCAGCACCCTGGGGCCAAACCAGGGGACCCAGTACTTC
d_gene: TRBD2; abundance: NA; j_gene: TRBJ2-4; v_gene: TRBV28; CDR3aa: CASTTTSELGDIQYF; CDR3nt: TGTGCCAGCACCACGACTAGCGAGCTGGGTGACATTCAGTACTTC
d_gene: NA; abundance: NA; j_gene: TRBJ2-3; v_gene: TRBV6-5; CDR3aa: CASTISRAGADTQYF; CDR3nt: TGTGCCAGCACCATCTCCCGGGCAGGGGCAGATACGCAGTATTTT
d_gene: TRBD1; abundance: once; j_gene: TRBJ1-2; v_gene: TRBV28; CDR3aa: CASNPRTGGRYGYTF; CDR3nt: TGTGCCAGCAATCCTCGGACAGGGGGCCGATATGGCTACACCTTC
d_gene: NA; abundance: NA; j_gene: TRBJ2-7; v_gene: TRBV7-2; CDR3aa: CASSLRVSYEQYF; CDR3nt: TGTGCCAGCAGCTTACGGGTTTCCTACGAGCAGTACTTC
d_gene: NA; abundance: NA; j_gene: TRBJ2-7; v_gene: TRBV30; CDR3aa: CAWSGLRSYEQYF; CDR3nt: TGTGCCTGGAGCGGACTACGTTCCTACGAGCAGTACTTC
d_gene: TRBD1; abundance: NA; j_gene: TRBJ2-1; v_gene: TRBV6-5; CDR3aa: CASTQDTGGNEQFF; CDR3nt: TGTGCCAGCACCCAAGACACAGGGGGCAATGAGCAGTTCTTC
d_gene: NA; abundance: NA; j_gene: TRBJ2-4; v_gene: TRBV7-2; CDR3aa: CASSLAGAGRRQYF; CDR3nt: TGTGCCAGCAGCTTAGCGGGCGCAGGGAGGCGGCAGTACTTC
d_gene: NA; abundance: NA; j_gene: TRBJ2-1; v_gene: TRBV27; CDR3aa: CASKRAASARDEQFF; CDR3nt: TGTGCCAGCAAAAGGGCGGCTAGCGCCCGCGATGAGCAGTTCTTC
d_gene: TRBD2; abundance: NA; j_gene: TRBJ2-1; v_gene: TRBV28; CDR3aa: CASSPRTSGSYNEQFF; CDR3nt: TGTGCCAGCAGTCCCCGGACTAGCGGGTCCTACAATGAGCAGTTCTTC
d_gene: NA; abundance: once; j_gene: TRBJ2-7; v_gene: TRBV28; CDR3aa: CASSSPDRPYEQYF; CDR3nt: TGTGCCAGCAGTTCCCCCGACAGGCCCTACGAGCAGTACTTC
d_gene: NA; abundance: once; j_gene: TRBJ1-6; v_gene: TRBV27; CDR3aa: CASSPTGQGNNSPLHF; CDR3nt: TGTGCCAGCAGTCCCACAGGGCAGGGCAATAATTCACCCCTCCACTTT
d_gene: TRBD1; abundance: once; j_gene: TRBJ1-3; v_gene: TRBV5-1; CDR3aa: CASSGQGLSGNTIYF; CDR3nt: TGCGCCAGCAGTGGACAGGGACTGTCTGGAAACACCATATATTTT
d_gene: NA; abundance: NA; j_gene: TRBJ2-6; v_gene: TRBV28; CDR3aa: CASSLSRETGANVLTF; CDR3nt: TGTGCCAGCAGTTTATCTCGGGAGACTGGGGCCAACGTCCTGACTTTC
d_gene: TRBD2; abundance: once; j_gene: TRBJ2-7; v_gene: TRBV5-1; CDR3aa: CASSGGYEQYF; CDR3nt: TGCGCCTCGTCGGGGGGCTACGAGCAGTACTTC
d_gene: TRBD2; abundance: NA; j_gene: TRBJ2-5; v_gene: TRBV15; CDR3aa: CATSHRASGKQTQYF; CDR3nt: TGTGCCACCAGCCACCGGGCTAGCGGGAAGCAGACCCAGTACTTC
d_gene: TRBD2; abundance: NA; j_gene: TRBJ2-7; v_gene: TRBV28; CDR3aa: CASSLLTSGDPYEQYF; CDR3nt: TGTGCCAGCAGTTTGCTTACTAGCGGAGACCCCTACGAGCAGTACTTC
d_gene: NA; abundance: NA; j_gene: TRBJ2-1; v_gene: TRBV4-3; CDR3aa: CASSQDGLARINEQFF; CDR3nt: TGCGCCAGCAGCCAAGATGGTCTAGCAAGGATCAATGAGCAGTTCTTC
d_gene: NA; abundance: NA; j_gene: TRBJ1-5; v_gene: TRBV19; CDR3aa: CASSMRTHSNQPQHF; CDR3nt: TGTGCCAGTAGTATGCGAACCCATAGCAATCAGCCCCAGCATTTT
d_gene: TRBD2; abundance: NA; j_gene: TRBJ2-1; v_gene: TRBV27; CDR3aa: CASTKAGLAGNEQFF; CDR3nt: TGTGCCAGCACTAAAGCGGGACTAGCAGGCAATGAGCAGTTCTTC
d_gene: NA; abundance: NA; j_gene: TRBJ2-7; v_gene: TRBV5-4; CDR3aa: CASSYRQDSYEQYF; CDR3nt: TGTGCCAGCAGCTATAGACAGGACTCCTACGAGCAGTACTTC
d_gene: TRBD2; abundance: NA; j_gene: TRBJ2-3; v_gene: TRBV19; CDR3aa: CASSIESGSSTDTQYF; CDR3nt: TGTGCCAGTAGTATTGAGAGCGGGAGTAGCACAGATACGCAGTATTTT
d_gene: NA; abundance: NA; j_gene: TRBJ2-3; v_gene: TRBV19; CDR3aa: CASSIGPGGGGDTQYF; CDR3nt: TGTGCCAGTAGTATAGGTCCCGGGGGCGGGGGAGATACGCAGTATTTT
d_gene: TRBD1; abundance: NA; j_gene: TRBJ1-4; v_gene: TRBV7-8; CDR3aa: CASSIGTATNEKLFF; CDR3nt: TGTGCCAGCAGCATTGGGACAGCAACTAATGAAAAACTGTTTTTT